Below are 19 T cell receptor beta chains sequenced from a single sample in a study of regulatory dendritic cells for organ transplantation (dated by TCRdb to 2017 to 2019). The library was obtained by the immunoSEQ multiplex PCR assay. As stored in TCRdb, this immuneACCESS dataset retains in-frame rearrangements with V and J assigned. A fraction of the clones does not appear; measured against another copy, unresolved V genes explain less than half of the discrepancy, and the remainder lacks a known reason. The sample records over 20,000 clones, roughly 69% of which are singletons. Of the sample, roughly 0.9% is held by the ten largest clones. The sample was memory CD4+ T cells from blood. What the cell subset or site label conveys for this sample: CD45RO+ memory T cells. These receptors all stem from a human donor in good health.

This chain links TRBV5-1 with TRBJ2-3; a possible D gene is TRBD1 (5 bases). Germline lookup yields CDR1 SGHRS and CDR2 YFSETQ. The CDR3 is 13 amino acids. V dropped 4 bases and J dropped 3 bases, with 9 bases sitting between them. In DNA, the CDR3 is TGCGCCAGCAGCCTTAGACAGACAGATACGCAGTATTTT. Its translation is CASSLRQTDTQYF.

The CDR3 region is CASSLTGFETQYF. In nucleotides, the CDR3 is TGTGCCAGCAGCCTGACAGGGTTTGAGACCCAGTACTTC. The gene calls are TRBV7-9 and TRBJ2-5; 7 bases agree with TRBD1. Germline assignment: CDR1 SEHNR and CDR2 FQNEAQ (reference sequence). The CDR3 covers 13 residues. The V and J ends lost 5 bases and 5 bases, in that order; junction bases with no gene match: 5.

The J gene is TRBJ1-1, the V gene TRBV5-1; 8 positions agree with TRBD1. The CDR3 contains 16 residues. Germline loops: CDR1 SGHRS, CDR2 YFSETQ. The V and J ends lost 4 bases and 0 bases, in that order; junction bases with no gene match: 8. CDR3 sequence reads: CASSPTGGGMNTEAFF. DNA of the CDR3: TGCGCCAGCAGCCCTACAGGGGGAGGAATGAACACTGAAGCTTTCTTT.

V is TRBV7-9 and J is TRBJ2-3; D possibly corresponds to TRBD1 (5 bases). Germline V lookup: CDR1 SEHNR, CDR2 FQNEAQ (reference sequence). V lost 1 base and J 2 bases, leaving 7 bases between the germline ends. This CDR3 is 14 amino acids long. Here the CDR3 reads CASSLGGATDTQYF. The CDR3 DNA follows: TGTGCCAGCAGCTTAGGTGGGGCCACAGATACGCAGTATTTT.

CDR3 loop: CASRAGRGSLETQYF. In DNA form, the CDR3 reads TGCGCCAGCAGGGCCGGACGGGGTAGTTTAGAGACCCAGTACTTC. The chain joins TRBV5-1 to TRBJ2-5, with TRBD2 as a possible D gene (5 bases). Germline values: CDR1 SGHRS, CDR2 YFSETQ. V lost 5 bases and J 4 bases, leaving 18 bases between the germline ends. The CDR3 has 15 amino acids.

CDR3 in amino acids: CASSYGVNTGELFF. In nucleotides, the CDR3 is TGTGCCAGCAGCTATGGAGTGAACACCGGGGAGCTGTTTTTT. The chain combines TRBV7-9 with TRBJ2-2; D remains unclear. This CDR3 region has 14 residues. V gave up 4 bases and J gave up 1 base, with 7 bases separating them. Looked up from germline, CDR1 is SEHNR and CDR2 is FQNEAQ (reference sequence).

V gene TRBV4-2 combines with J gene TRBJ1-5; 9 bases align to TRBD1. In germline, CDR1 is LGHNA, CDR2 YNFKEQ. With 3 bases clipped from V and 7 bases from J, the junction kept 7 bases outside the gene matches. The CDR3 is made up of 15 amino acids. The CDR3 loop is CASSQETGGGQPQHF. The CDR3 nucleotides are TGTGCCAGCAGCCAGGAGACAGGGGGAGGGCAGCCCCAGCATTTT.

In DNA, the CDR3 is TGTGCCAGCAGAGAGGACAGCACCTACGAGCAGTACTTC. Protein product: CASREDSTYEQYF. The chain is built from TRBV6-1 and TRBJ2-7; D might be TRBD1 (6 bases). Trimming left V 6 bases short and J 2 bases short, with 11 bases between. The CDR3 runs to 13 residues. Germline V gene sequence: CDR1 MNHNS, CDR2 SASEGT.

The sample holds one count of this clone. The J gene is TRBJ2-2, the V gene TRBV4-3, with 8 positions matching TRBD2. The length of the CDR3 is 17 residues. V was clipped by 1 base and J by 0 bases; unmatched bases: 4. Germline V CDR1 and CDR2: LGHNA, YSLEER. The CDR3 loop reads CASSQARTSPNTGELFF. The DNA for the CDR3 is TGCGCCAGCAGCCAAGCTCGGACTAGCCCGAACACCGGGGAGCTGTTTTTT.

This clone is a singleton in its sample. The chain couples TRBV10-3 to TRBJ1-1; D possibly corresponds to TRBD1 (5 bases). Germline V gene data show CDR1 as ENHRY and CDR2 as SYGVKD. This CDR3 is built from 13 residues. Trimming left V 6 bases short and J 8 bases short, with 16 bases between. The CDR3 DNA sequence: TGTGCCATCAGGGAGACAGAGAAAATGGAAGCTTTCTTT. Translation gives CAIRETEKMEAFF.

This sequence joins TRBV6-6 and TRBJ2-1; 11 nucleotides align to TRBD2. J gave up 5 bases and V 6 bases, and 6 bases lay outside the gene matches. The CDR3 runs to 15 residues. Germline values: CDR1 MNHNY, CDR2 SVGAGI (reference sequence). This CDR3 is CASRLTSGVHNEQFF. CDR3 coding DNA: TGTGCCAGCAGGCTGACTAGCGGGGTTCACAATGAGCAGTTCTTC.

The chain uses TRBV6-5 and TRBJ2-3, with a weak D call TRBD1 (6 bases). The CDR3 has 14 residues. The germline V and J ends were trimmed by 7 bases and 0 bases, with 11 bases remaining between them. The germline CDR1 and CDR2 sequences are MNHEY and SVGAGI. CDR3 residues: CASNLRGSTDTQYF. In DNA form, the CDR3 reads TGTGCCAGCAACCTGAGGGGGAGCACAGATACGCAGTATTTT.

The gene calls are TRBV5-1 and TRBJ2-1, with D possibly TRBD1 on 5 matching bases. V dropped 0 bases and J dropped 3 bases, with 10 bases sitting between them. CDR3 length: 15 amino acids. Germline-derived CDR1 and CDR2 are SGHRS and YFSETQ. The chain's CDR3 is CASSLVGANYNEQFF. Here the CDR3 DNA reads TGCGCCAGCAGCTTGGTAGGGGCAAACTACAATGAGCAGTTCTTC. The whole variable domain, filled in from reference TRBV5-1 and TRBJ2-1, reads KAGVTQTPRYLIKTRGQQVTLSCSPISGHRSVSWYQQTPGQGLQFLFEYFSETQRNKGNFPGRFSGRQFSNSRSEMNVSTLELGDSALYLCASSLVGANYNEQFFGPGTRLTVL.

The chain joins TRBV18 to TRBJ1-5; the D gene is possibly TRBD1 (5 bases). The ends were cut back, 3 bases at V and 2 bases at J, with 14 bases in the middle. Germline V CDR1 and CDR2: KGHSH, LQKENI. The CDR3 has 16 amino acids. CDR3 in amino acids: CASSPPGGAGNQPQHF. The CDR3 DNA is TGTGCCAGCTCACCCCCCGGCGGGGCAGGCAATCAGCCCCAGCATTTT.

The V call is TRBV19, the J call TRBJ2-1, with 7 bases identical to TRBD2. The CDR3 totals 16 residues. The junction had 8 bases not matched to a gene; V was cut back by 6 bases and J by 0 bases. CDR1 and CDR2 from the germline V gene are LNHDA and SQIVND (reference sequence). CDR3 bases: TGTGCCAGTAGCCCGCTAGCGGAGAGCTCCTACAATGAGCAGTTCTTC. This gives the protein CASSPLAESSYNEQFF.

This sequence joins TRBV18 and TRBJ1-1; tentatively, D is TRBD1 (5 bases). The ends were cut back, 4 bases at V and 1 base at J, with 13 bases in the middle. The CDR3 totals 15 residues. Germline V CDR1 and CDR2: KGHSH, LQKENI. Here the CDR3 DNA reads TGTGCCAGCTCACAACCGCAGGGTAGGAACACTGAAGCTTTCTTT. Residues: CASSQPQGRNTEAFF.

This chain uses TRBV18 with TRBJ1-1; the match to TRBD1 covers 7 bases. Unmatched junction bases numbered 12, after V lost 3 bases and J lost 5 bases. Germline CDR1 KGHSH, CDR2 LQKENI. The CDR3 has 16 amino acids. CDR3 sequence (DNA): TGTGCCAGCTCACCCGGACAGGCGACTGCGGGGACTGAAGCTTTCTTT. Its translation is CASSPGQATAGTEAFF.

The CDR3 coding sequence is TGTGCCAGCAGCTCCCCAACCCGGGGGTACCCGAACACCGGGGAGCTGTTTTTT. This sequence encodes CASSSPTRGYPNTGELFF. The chain uses TRBV11-2 and TRBJ2-2, with TRBD2 as a possible D gene (6 bases). Germline CDR1 is SGHAT and CDR2 is FQNNGV. The length of the CDR3 is 18 residues. V was cut by 4 bases and J by 0 bases, with 18 bases left in between.

The rearrangement joins TRBV5-4 to TRBJ2-3; TRBD2 aligns across 10 bases. The CDR3 consists of 18 residues. In germline, CDR1 is SGHNT, CDR2 YYREEE (reference sequence). With V trimmed by 4 bases and J by 0 bases, 11 bases remained unmatched. The CDR3 bases are TGTGCCAGCAGCCGTAGTAGCGGGGGGACCGCTAGCACAGATACGCAGTATTTT. Its translation is CASSRSSGGTASTDTQYF.